Sequencing of this T cell receptor beta chain was carried out in a study of response to subunit inactivated influenza vaccine. Study results and caveats: Authors suggested few new T cells are recruited by each seasonal influenza vaccination.

TCRdb passed the RT-PCR reads through MiXCR, listing each CDR3 protein once. The sample comprises roughly 780,000 distinct CDR3 sequences, 15% to 20% of which are singletons, and approximately 11% rests with the top ten. A word on this clonotype: Its antigen is not known.

V gave up 4 bases and J gave up 7 bases; unmatched junction bases: 9. The CDR3 is made up of 15 amino acids. CDR1 and CDR2 (germline): LGHDT, YNNKEL (reference sequence). The chain couples TRBV3-1 to TRBJ2-1; TRBD1 aligns across 8 bases. The source material was PBMCs from blood, sampled about 5 days after vaccination. The TCR was taken from a man aged 50 or older who received an inactivated influenza vaccine. The CDR3 DNA reads as TGTGCCAGCAGCCCGACCCGGACAGGGTGGAATGAGCAGTTCTTC. Translation: CASSPTRTGWNEQFF.